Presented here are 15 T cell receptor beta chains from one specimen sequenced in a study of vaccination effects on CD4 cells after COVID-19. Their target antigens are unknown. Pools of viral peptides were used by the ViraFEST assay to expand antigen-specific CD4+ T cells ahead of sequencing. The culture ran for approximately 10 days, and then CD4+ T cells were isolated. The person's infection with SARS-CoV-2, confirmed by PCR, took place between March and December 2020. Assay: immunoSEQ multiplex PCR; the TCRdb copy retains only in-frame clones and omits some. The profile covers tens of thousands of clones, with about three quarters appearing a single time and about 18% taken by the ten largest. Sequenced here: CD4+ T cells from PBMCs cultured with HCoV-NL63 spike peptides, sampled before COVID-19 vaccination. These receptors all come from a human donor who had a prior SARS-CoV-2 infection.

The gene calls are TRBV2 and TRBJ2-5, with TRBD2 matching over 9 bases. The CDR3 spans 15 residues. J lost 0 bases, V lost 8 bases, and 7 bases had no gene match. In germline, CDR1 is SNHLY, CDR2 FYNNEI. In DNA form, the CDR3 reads TGTGCCAGCCAATGGAGCGGGGGGCACCAAGAGACCCAGTACTTC. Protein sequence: CASQWSGGHQETQYF.

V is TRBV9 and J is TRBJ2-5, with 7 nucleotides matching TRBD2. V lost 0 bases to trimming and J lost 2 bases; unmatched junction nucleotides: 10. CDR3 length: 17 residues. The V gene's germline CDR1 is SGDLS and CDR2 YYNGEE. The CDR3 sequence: CASSVAVGGGEQETQYF. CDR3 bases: TGTGCCAGCAGCGTAGCTGTGGGCGGGGGAGAGCAAGAGACCCAGTACTTC. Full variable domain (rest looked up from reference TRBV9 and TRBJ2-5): DSGVTQTPKHLITATGQRVTLRCSPRSGDLSVYWYQQSLDQGLQFLIQYYNGEERAKGNILERFSAQQFPDLHSELNLSSLELGDSALYFCASSVAVGGGEQETQYFGPGTRLLVL.

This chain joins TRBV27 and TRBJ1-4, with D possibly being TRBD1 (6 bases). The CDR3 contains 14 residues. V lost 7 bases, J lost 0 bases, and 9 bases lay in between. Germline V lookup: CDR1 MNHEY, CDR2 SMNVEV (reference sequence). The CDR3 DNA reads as TGTGCCAGCACGGGACATTCAACTAATGAAAAACTGTTTTTT. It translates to CASTGHSTNEKLFF.

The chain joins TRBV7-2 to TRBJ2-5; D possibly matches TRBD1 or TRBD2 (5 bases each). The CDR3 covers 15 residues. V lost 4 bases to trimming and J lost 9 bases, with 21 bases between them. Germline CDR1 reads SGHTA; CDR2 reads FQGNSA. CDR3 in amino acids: CASSSQLGHQNAQYF. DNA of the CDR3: TGTGCCAGCAGCTCCCAACTAGGACACCAGAACGCCCAGTACTTC.

Written as DNA, the CDR3 is TGTGCCAGTAGTATCGAGAGGGGACGGAACACTGAAGCTTTCTTT. Translation: CASSIERGRNTEAFF. V is TRBV19 and J is TRBJ1-1; weak D call: TRBD1 (5 bases). This CDR3 is built from 15 residues. Trimming removed 3 bases from V and 1 base from J, with 12 bases in between. In germline, CDR1 is LNHDA, CDR2 SQIVND (reference sequence).

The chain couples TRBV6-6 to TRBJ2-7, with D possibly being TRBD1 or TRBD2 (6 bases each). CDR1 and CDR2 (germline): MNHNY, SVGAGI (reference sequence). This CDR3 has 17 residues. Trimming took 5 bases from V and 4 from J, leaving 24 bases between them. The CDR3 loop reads CASSQTRGGIWRYEQYF. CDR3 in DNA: TGTGCCAGCAGTCAGACTAGAGGGGGGATTTGGCGATACGAGCAGTACTTC.

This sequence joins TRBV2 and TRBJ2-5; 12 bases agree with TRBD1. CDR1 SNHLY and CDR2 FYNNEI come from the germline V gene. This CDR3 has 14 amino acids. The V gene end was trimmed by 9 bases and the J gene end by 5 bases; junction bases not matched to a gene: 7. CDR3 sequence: CARSRDRGRETQYF. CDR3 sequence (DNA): TGTGCCAGATCCCGGGACAGGGGGCGTGAGACCCAGTACTTC.

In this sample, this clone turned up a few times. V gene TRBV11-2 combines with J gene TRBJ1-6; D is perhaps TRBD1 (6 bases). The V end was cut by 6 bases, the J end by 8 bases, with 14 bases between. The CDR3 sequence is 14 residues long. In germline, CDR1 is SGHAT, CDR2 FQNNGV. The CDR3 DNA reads TGTGCCAGCAGTCCCGGACAGCAACATTCACCCCTCCACTTT. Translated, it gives CASSPGQQHSPLHF.

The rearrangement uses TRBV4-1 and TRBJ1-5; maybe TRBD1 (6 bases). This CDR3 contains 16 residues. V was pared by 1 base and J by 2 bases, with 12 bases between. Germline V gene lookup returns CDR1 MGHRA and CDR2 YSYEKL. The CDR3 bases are TGCGCCAGCAGCCAAGGCAGGGGTGCCCGCAATCAGCCCCAGCATTTT. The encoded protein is CASSQGRGARNQPQHF.

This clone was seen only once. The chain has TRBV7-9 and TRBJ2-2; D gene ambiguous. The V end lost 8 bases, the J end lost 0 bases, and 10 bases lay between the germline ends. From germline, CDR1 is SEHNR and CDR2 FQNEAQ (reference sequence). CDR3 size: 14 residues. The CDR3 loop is CASGPGTNTGELFF. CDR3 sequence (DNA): TGTGCCAGCGGTCCGGGTACGAACACCGGGGAGCTGTTTTTT.

The CDR3 here is CASSPVRAGDQPQHF. The CDR3 DNA is TGTGCCAGCAGCCCCGTAAGGGCCGGAGATCAGCCCCAGCATTTT. The V call is TRBV6-5, the J call TRBJ1-5; D not resolved. The CDR3 has 15 amino acids. V shed 6 bases and J shed 5 bases, with 17 bases lying between them. Germline CDR1 is MNHEY and CDR2 is SVGAGI.

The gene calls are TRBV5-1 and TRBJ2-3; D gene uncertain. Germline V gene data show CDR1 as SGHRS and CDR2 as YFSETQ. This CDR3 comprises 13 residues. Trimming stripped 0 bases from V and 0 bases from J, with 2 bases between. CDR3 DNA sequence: TGCGCCAGCAGCTTGGAAAGCACAGATACGCAGTATTTT. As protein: CASSLESTDTQYF.

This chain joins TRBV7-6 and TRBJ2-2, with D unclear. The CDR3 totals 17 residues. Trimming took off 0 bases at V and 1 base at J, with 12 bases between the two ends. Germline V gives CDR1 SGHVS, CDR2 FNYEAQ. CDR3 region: CASSLATGRWNTGELFF. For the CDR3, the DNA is TGTGCCAGCAGCTTAGCAACCGGCAGGTGGAACACCGGGGAGCTGTTTTTT.

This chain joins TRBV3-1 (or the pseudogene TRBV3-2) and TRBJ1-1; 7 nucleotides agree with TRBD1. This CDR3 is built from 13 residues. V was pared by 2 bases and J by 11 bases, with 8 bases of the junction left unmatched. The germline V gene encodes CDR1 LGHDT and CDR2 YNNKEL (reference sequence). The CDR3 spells CASSQPQGSGAFF. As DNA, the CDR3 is TGTGCCAGCAGCCAACCACAGGGGTCGGGGGCTTTCTTT.

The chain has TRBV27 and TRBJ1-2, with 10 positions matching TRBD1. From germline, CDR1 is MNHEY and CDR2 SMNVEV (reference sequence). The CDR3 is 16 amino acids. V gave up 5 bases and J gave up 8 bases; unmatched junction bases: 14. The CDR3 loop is CASSPYPRQGAGGYTF. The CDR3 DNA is TGTGCCAGCAGTCCATACCCTCGACAGGGGGCAGGGGGCTACACCTTC.